This T cell receptor beta chain was identified during a study of T cells in Graves' hyperthyroidism and ophthalmopathy. Template material for amplifying TCR beta CDR3 regions consisted of RNA transcripts. With the HTBI primer set, the TCR CDR3 went through a first round of RT-PCR. From the multiplex PCR reads, TCRdb called clonotypes with MiXCR, one entry per CDR3 protein. The table shows roughly 600,000 distinct CDR3 sequences, with about 15% occurring only once. The V gene's germline CDR1 is MNHEY and CDR2 SVGAGI. The CDR3 is made up of 15 amino acids. Trimming left V 0 bases short and J 1 base short, with 9 bases between. Ophthalmopathy cases scored 3 or more on the Clinical Activity Score and 4 or more on NOSPECS grade, with duration below 3 months.

Input material: blood. This sequence originates from a woman aged 50 to 60 with Graves' ophthalmopathy. The chain has TRBV6-5 and TRBJ1-1; no clear D. The CDR3 bases are TGTGCCAGCAGTTACTCTATAGACGGGAACACTGAAGCTTTCTTT. Translation: CASSYSIDGNTEAFF.